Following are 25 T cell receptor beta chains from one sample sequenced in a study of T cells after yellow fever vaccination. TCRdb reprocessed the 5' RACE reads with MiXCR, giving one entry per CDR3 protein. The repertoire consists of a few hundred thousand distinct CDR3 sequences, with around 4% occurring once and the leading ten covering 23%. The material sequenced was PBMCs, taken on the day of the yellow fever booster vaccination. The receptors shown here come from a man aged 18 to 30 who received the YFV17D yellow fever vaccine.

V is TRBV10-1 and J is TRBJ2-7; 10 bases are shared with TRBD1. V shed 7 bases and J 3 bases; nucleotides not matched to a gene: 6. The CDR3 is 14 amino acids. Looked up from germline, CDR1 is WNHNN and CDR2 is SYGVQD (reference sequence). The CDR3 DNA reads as TGCGCCAGCACGCCCGGGACAGGGGTCTACGAGCAGTACGTC. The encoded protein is CASTPGTGVYEQYV.

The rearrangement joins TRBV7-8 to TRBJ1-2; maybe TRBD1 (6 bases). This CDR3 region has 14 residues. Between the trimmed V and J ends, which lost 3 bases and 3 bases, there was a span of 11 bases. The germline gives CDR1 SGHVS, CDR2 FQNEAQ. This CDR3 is CASSFRDTYYGYTF. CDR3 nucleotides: TGTGCCAGCAGCTTCCGGGACACCTACTATGGCTACACCTTC.

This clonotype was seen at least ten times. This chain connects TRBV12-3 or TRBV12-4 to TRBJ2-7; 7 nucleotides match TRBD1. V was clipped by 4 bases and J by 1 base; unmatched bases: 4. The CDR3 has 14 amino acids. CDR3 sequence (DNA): TGTGCCAGCAGTTACGGACAGGAGTCCTACGAGCAGTACGTC. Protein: CASSYGQESYEQYV.

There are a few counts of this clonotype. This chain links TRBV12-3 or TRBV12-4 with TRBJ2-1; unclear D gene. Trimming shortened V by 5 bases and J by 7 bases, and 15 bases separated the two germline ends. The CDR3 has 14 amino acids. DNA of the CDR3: TGTGCCAGCAGTCCCCCCGCGAGAGTAAATGAGCAGTTCTTC. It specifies CASSPPARVNEQFF.

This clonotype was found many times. The chain's CDR3 is CASSPLVTSGGPLSNTGELFF. The CDR3 region has the DNA TGTGCCAGCTCACCACTGGTGACTAGCGGGGGCCCTCTCTCGAACACCGGGGAGCTGTTTTTT. The V gene is TRBV18, the J gene TRBJ2-2, with 12 bases aligning to TRBD2. CDR3 length: 21 residues. The germline V gene encodes CDR1 KGHSH and CDR2 LQKENI. Unmatched junction bases numbered 12, after V lost 1 base and J lost 0 bases.

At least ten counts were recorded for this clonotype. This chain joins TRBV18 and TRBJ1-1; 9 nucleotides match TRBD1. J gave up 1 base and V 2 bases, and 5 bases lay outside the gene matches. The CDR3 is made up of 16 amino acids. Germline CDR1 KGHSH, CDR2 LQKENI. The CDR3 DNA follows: TGTGCCAGCTCACCAAGGACAGGGGAGGGGAACACTGAAGCTTTCTTT. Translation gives CASSPRTGEGNTEAFF.

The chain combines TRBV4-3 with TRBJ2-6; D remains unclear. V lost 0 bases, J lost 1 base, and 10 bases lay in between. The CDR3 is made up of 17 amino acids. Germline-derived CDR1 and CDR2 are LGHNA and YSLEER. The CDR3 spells CASSQDLLGSGANVLTF. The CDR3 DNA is TGCGCCAGCAGCCAAGATCTCTTAGGATCTGGGGCCAACGTCCTGACTTTC.

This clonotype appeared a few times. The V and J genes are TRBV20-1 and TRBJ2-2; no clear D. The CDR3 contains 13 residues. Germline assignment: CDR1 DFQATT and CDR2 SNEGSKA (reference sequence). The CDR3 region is CSPKDGNTGELFF. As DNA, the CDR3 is TGCAGCCCTAAGGACGGGAACACCGGGGAGCTGTTTTTT.

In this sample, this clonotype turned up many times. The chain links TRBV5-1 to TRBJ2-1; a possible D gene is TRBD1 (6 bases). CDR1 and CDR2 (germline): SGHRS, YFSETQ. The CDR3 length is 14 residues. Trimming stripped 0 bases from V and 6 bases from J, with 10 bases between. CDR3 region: CASSLVGGRNEQFF. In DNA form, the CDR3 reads TGCGCCAGCAGCTTGGTAGGGGGACGCAATGAGCAGTTCTTC.

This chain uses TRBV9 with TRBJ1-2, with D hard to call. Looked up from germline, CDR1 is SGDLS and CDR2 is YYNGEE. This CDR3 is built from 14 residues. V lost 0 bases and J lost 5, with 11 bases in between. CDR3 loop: CASSVGGSLYGYTF. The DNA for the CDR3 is TGTGCCAGCAGCGTAGGAGGGAGTCTATATGGCTACACCTTC.

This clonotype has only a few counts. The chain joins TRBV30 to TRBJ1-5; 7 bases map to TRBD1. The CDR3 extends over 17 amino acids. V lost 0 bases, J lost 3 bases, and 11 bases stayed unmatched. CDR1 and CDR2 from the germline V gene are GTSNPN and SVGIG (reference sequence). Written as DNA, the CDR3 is TGTGCCTGGAGTGTATTGGGCACAGGGGTTTCCAATCAGCCCCAGCATTTT. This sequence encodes CAWSVLGTGVSNQPQHF.

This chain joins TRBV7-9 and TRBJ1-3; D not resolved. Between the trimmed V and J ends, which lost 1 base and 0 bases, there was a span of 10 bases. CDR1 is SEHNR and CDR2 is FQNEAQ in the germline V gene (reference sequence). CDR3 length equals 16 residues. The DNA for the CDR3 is TGTGCCAGCAGCTTAGAGGGCCGAAGCTCTGGAAACACCATATATTTT. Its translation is CASSLEGRSSGNTIYF.

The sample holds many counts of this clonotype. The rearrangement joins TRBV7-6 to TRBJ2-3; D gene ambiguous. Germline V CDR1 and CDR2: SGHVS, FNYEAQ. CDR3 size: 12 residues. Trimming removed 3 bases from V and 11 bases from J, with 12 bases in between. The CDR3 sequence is CASSFESYLQYF. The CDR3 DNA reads TGTGCCAGCAGCTTTGAGTCCTATTTGCAGTATTTT.

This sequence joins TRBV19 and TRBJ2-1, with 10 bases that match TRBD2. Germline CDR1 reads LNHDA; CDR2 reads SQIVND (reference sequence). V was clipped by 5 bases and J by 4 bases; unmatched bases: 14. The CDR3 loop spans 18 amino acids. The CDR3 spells CASSLGGSGGPLYNEQFF. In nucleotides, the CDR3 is TGTGCCAGTAGTTTAGGTGGTAGCGGGGGGCCTTTGTACAATGAGCAGTTCTTC.

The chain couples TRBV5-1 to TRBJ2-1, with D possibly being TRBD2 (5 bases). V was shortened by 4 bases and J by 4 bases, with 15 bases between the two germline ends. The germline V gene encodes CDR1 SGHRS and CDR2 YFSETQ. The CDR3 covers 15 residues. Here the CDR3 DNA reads TGCGCCAGCAGCGGACTGGACGGAGGATACAATGAGCAGTTCTTC. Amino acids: CASSGLDGGYNEQFF.

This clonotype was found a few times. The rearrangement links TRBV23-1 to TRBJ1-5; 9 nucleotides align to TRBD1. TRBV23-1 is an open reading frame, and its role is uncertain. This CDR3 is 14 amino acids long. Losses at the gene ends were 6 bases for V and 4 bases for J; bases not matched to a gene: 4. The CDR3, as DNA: TGCGCCAGCAGGACAGGGGGTAGAAATCAGCCCCAGCATTTT. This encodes CASRTGGRNQPQHF.

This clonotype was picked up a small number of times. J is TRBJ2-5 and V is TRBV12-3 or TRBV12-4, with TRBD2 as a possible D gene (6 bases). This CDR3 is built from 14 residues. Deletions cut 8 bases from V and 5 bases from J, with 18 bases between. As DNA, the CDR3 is TGTGCCAGCTCCTCTGGAGGGATCGGGGAGACCCAGTACTTC. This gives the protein CASSSGGIGETQYF.

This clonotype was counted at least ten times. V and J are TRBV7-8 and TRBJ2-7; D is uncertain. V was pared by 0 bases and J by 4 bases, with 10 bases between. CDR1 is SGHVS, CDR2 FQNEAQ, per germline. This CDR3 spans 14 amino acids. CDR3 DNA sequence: TGTGCCAGCAGCTTAGCGTCTACGTTATACGAGCAGTACTTC. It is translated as CASSLASTLYEQYF.

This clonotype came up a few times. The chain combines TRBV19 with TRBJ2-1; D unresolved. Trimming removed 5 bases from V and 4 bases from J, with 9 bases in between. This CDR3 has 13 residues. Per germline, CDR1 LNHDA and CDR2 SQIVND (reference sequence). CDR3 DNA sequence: TGTGCCAGTAGTCAAAATCCTTACAATGAGCAGTTCTTC. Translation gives CASSQNPYNEQFF.

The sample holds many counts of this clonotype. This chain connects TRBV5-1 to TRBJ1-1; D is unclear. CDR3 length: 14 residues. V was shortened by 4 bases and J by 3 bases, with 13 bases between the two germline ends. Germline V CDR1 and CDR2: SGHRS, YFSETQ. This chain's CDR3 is CASSLRQFDTEAFF. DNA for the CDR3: TGCGCCAGCAGCCTTCGTCAGTTTGACACTGAAGCTTTCTTT.

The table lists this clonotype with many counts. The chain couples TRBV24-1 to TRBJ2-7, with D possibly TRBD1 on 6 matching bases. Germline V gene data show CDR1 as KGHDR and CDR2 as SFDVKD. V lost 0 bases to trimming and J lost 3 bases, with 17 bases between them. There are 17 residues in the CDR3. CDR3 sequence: CATSDLSENRDGYEQYV. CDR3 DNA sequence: TGTGCCACCAGTGATTTGTCTGAGAACAGGGACGGCTACGAGCAGTACGTC.

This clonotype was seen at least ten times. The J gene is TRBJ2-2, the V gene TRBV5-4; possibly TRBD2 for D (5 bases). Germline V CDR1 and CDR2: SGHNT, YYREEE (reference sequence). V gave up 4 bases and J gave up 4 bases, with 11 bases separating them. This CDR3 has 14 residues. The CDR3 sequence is CASSGPGSTGELFF. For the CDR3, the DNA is TGTGCCAGCAGCGGTCCGGGGAGCACCGGGGAGCTGTTTTTT.

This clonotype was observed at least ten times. CDR3 sequence reads: CASSLSGVAYYDGEQYF. CDR3 in DNA: TGCGCCAGCAGCTTGTCGGGCGTCGCGTACTACGACGGTGAGCAGTACTTC. This rearrangement joins TRBV5-1 to TRBJ2-7, with D unclear. The germline gives CDR1 SGHRS, CDR2 YFSETQ. V lost 1 base, J lost 7 bases, and 24 bases lay in between. CDR3 length equals 17 residues.

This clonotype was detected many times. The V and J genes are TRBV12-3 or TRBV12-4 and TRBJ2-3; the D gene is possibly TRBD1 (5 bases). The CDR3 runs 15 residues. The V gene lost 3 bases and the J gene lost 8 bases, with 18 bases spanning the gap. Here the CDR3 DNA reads TGTGCCAGCAGTTTTGGGGCCAGCTCCCCTGTTACGCAGTATTTT. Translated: CASSFGASSPVTQYF.

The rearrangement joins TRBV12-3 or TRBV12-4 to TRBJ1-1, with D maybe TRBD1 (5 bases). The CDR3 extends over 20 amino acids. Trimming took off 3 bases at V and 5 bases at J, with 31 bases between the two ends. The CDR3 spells CASSFFSRGGLRPRRTEAFF. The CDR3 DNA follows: TGTGCCAGCAGTTTCTTCTCCCGGGGGGGACTTCGACCCAGGAGAACTGAAGCTTTCTTT.